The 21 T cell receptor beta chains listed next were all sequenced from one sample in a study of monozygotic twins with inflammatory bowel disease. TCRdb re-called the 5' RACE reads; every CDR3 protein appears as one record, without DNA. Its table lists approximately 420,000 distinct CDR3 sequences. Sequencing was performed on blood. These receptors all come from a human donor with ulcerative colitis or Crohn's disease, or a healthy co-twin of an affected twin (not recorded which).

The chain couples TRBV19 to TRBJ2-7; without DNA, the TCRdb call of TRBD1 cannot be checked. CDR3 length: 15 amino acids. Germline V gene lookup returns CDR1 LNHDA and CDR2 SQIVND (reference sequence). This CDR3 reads CASSIGTGAPYEQYF.

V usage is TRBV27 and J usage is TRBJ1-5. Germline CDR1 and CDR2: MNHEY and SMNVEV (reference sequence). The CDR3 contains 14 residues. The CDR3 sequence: CASSLWFSNQPQHF.

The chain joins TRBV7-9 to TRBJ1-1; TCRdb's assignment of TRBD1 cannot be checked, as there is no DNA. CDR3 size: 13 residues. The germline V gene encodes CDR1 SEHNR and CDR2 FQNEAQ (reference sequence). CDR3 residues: CASSLSGAIEAFF.

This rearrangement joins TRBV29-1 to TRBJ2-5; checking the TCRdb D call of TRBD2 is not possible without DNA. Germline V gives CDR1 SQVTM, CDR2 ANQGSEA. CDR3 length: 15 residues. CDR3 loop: CSVGTSGRVIETQYF.

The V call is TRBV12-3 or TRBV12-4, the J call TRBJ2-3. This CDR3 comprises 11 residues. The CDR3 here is CASSASDTQYF.

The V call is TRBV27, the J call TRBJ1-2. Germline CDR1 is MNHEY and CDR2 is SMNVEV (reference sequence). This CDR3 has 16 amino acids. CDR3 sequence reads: CASSLAGSTASYGYTF.

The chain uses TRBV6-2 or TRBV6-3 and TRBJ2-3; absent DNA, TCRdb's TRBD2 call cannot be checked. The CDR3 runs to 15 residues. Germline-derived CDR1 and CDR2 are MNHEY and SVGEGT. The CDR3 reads CASRFGTILTDTQYF.

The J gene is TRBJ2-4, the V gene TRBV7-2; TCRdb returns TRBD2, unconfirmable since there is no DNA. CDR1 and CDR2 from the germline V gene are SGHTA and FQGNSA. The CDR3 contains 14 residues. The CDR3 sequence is CASSSGTPRYIQYF.

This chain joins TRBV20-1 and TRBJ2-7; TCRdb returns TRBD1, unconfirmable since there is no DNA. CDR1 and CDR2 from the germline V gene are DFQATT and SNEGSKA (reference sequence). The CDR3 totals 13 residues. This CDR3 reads CSASPGTSYEQYF.

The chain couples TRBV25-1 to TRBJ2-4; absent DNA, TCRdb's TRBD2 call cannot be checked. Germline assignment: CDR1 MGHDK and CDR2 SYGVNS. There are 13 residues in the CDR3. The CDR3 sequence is CASGSGNGNIQYF.

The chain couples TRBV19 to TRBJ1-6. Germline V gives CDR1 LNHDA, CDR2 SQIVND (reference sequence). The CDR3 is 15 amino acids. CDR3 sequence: CASLGRDSYNSPLHF.

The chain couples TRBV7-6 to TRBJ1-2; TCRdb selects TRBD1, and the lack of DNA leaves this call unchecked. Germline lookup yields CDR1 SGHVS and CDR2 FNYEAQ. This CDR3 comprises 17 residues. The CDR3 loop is CASSLESGTGGYYGYTF.

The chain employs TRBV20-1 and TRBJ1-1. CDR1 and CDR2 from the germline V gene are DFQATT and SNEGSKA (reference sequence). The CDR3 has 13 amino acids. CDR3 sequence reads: CSARVRPEVEAFF.

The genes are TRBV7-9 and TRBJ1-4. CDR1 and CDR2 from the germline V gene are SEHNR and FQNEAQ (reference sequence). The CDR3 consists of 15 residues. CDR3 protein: CASSSFFGVNEKLFF.

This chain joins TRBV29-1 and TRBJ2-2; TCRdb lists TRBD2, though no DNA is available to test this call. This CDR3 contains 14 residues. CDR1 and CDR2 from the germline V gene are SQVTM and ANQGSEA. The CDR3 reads CSVETSGGRRELFF.

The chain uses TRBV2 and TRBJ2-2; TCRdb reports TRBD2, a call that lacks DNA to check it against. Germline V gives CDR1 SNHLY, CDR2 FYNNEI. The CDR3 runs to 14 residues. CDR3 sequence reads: CASKREGLTGELFF.

CDR3 loop: CASSHSHTGTVEAFF. The chain combines TRBV3-1 with TRBJ1-1; TCRdb picks TRBD1, but there is no DNA to check that call. Germline-derived CDR1 and CDR2 are LGHDT and YNNKEL (reference sequence). The CDR3 runs 15 residues.

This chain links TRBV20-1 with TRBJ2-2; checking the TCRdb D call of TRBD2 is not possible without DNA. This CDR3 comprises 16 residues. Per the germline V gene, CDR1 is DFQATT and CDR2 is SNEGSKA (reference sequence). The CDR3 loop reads CSAREKPGLHTGELFF.

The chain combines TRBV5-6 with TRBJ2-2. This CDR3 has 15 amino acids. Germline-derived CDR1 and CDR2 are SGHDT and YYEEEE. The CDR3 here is CASSLDTGNTGELFF.

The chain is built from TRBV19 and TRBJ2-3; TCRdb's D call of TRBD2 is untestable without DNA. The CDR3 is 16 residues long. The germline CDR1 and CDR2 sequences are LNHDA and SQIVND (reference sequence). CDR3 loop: CASSMGLFTPTDTQYF.

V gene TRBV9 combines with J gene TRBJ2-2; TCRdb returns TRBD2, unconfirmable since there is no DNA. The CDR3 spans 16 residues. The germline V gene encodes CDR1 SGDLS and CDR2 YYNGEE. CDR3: CASSVGTSGSTGELFF. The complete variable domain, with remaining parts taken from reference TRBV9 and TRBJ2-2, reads DSGVTQTPKHLITATGQRVTLRCSPRSGDLSVYWYQQSLDQGLQFLIQYYNGEERAKGNILERFSAQQFPDLHSELNLSSLELGDSALYFCASSVGTSGSTGELFFGEGSRLTVL.